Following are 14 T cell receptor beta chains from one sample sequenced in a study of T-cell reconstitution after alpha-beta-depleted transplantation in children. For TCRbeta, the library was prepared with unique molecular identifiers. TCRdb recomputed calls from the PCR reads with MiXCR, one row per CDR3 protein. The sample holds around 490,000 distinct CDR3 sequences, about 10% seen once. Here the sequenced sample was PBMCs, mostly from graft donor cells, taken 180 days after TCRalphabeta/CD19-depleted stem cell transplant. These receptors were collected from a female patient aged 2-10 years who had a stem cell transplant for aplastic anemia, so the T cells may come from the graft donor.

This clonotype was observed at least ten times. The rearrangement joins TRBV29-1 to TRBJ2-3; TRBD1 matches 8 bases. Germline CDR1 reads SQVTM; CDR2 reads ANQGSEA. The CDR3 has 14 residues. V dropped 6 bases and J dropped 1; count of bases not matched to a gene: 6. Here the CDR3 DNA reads TGCAGCGTAGACCGGGACAGGCGCACAGATACGCAGTATTTT. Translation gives CSVDRDRRTDTQYF.

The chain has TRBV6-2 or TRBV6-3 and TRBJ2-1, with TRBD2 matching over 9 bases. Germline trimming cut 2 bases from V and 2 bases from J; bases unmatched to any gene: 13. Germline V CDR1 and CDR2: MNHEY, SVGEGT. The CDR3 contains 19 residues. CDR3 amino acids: CASSYPLAGNSIPYNEQFF. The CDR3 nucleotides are TGTGCCAGCAGTTACCCACTAGCGGGTAACTCAATCCCCTACAATGAGCAGTTCTTC.

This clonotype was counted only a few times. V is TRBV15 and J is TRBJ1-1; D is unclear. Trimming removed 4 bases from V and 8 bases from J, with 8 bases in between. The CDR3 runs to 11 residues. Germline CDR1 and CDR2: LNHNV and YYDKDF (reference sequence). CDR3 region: CATSTLQEAFF. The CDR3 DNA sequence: TGTGCCACCAGCACCCTTCAGGAAGCTTTCTTT.

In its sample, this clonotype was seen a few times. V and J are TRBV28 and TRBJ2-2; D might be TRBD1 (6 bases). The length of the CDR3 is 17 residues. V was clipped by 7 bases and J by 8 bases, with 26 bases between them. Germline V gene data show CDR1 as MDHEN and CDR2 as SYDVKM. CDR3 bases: TGTGCCAGCACCCCCGGGACAAATGTTAAGATTTTAGGGGAGCTGTTTTTT. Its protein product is CASTPGTNVKILGELFF.

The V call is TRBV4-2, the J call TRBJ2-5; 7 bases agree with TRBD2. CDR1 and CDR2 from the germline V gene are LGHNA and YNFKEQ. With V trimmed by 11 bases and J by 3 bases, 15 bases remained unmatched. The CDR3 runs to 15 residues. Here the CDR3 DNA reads TGTGCCGCTAAGGGCCTAGCGGCACTTAAAGAGACCCAGTACTTC. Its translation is CAAKGLAALKETQYF.

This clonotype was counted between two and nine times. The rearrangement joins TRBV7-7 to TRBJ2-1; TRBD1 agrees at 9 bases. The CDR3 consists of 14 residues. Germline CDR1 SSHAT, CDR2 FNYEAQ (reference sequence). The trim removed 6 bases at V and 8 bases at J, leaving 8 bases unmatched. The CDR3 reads CASSPGTGRYEQFF. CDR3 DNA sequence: TGTGCCAGCAGTCCCGGGACAGGGCGGTATGAGCAGTTCTTC.

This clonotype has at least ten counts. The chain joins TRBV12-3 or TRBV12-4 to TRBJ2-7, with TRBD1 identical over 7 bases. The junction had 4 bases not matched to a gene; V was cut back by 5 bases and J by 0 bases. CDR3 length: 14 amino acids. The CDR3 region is CASSPRGSSYEQYV. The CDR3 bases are TGTGCCAGCAGTCCCAGGGGGAGCTCCTACGAGCAGTACGTC.

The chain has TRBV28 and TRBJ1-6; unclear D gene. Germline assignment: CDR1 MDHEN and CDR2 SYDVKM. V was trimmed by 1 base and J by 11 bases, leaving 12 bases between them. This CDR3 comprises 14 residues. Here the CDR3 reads CASSLSWATPPLHF. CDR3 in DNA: TGTGCCAGCAGTTTATCGTGGGCAACTCCACCCCTCCACTTT. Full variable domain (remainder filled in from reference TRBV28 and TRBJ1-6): DVKVTQSSRYLVKRTGEKVFLECVQDMDHENMFWYRQDPGLGLRLIYFSYDVKMKEKGDIPEGYSVSREKKERFSLILESASTNQTSMYLCASSLSWATPPLHFGNGTRLTVT.

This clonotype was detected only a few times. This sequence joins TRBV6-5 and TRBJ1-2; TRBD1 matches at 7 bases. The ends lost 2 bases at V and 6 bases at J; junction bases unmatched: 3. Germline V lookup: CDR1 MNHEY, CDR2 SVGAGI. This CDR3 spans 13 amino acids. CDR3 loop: CASSYGTVDGYTF. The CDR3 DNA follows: TGTGCCAGCAGTTACGGGACAGTGGATGGCTACACCTTC.

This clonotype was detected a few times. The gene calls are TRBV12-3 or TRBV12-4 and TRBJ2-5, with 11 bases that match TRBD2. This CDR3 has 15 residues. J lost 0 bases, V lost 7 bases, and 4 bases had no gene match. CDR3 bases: TGTGCCAGCACCCGGGGACTAGCGGACCAAGAGACCCAGTACTTC. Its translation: CASTRGLADQETQYF.

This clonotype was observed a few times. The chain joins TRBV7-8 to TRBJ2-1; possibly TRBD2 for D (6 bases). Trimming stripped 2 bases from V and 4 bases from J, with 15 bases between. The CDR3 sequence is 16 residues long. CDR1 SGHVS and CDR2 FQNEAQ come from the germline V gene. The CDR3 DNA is TGTGCCAGCAGCTTATGGGTGACTAGGAGGTACAATGAGCAGTTCTTC. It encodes CASSLWVTRRYNEQFF.

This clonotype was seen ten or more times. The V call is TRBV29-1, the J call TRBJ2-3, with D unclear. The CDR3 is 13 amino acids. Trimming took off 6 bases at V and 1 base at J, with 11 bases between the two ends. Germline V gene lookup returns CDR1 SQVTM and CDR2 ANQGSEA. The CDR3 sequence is CSVDMLGTDTQYF. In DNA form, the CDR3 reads TGCAGCGTCGACATGTTGGGCACAGATACGCAGTATTTT.

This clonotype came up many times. The CDR3 here is CASSLDRVTEAFF. Written as DNA, the CDR3 is TGTGCCAGCAGCTTAGACAGGGTCACTGAAGCTTTCTTT. The V gene is TRBV3-1, the J gene TRBJ1-1, with 7 bases that match TRBD1. V gave up 5 bases and J gave up 4 bases; unmatched junction bases: 4. Germline lookup yields CDR1 LGHDT and CDR2 YNNKEL (reference sequence). This CDR3 has 13 amino acids.

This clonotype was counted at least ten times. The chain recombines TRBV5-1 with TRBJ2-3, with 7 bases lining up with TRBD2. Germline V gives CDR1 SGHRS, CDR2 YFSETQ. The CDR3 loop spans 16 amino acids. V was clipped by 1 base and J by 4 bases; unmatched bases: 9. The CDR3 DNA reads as TGCGCCAGCAGCTTGATTCTGCGCGGGAGATCAGATACGCAGTATTTT. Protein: CASSLILRGRSDTQYF. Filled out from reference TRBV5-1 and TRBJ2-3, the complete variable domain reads KAGVTQTPRYLIKTRGQQVTLSCSPISGHRSVSWYQQTPGQGLQFLFEYFSETQRNKGNFPGRFSGRQFSNSRSEMNVSTLELGDSALYLCASSLILRGRSDTQYFGPGTRLTVL.